This TCR beta chain was obtained from a study of blood T cell repertoires in COVID-19. Clones were sequenced by immunoSEQ multiplex PCR, and TCRdb holds only the in-frame ones, with some missing. The table shows under 60,000 clones, with roughly nine tenths occurring only once. CDR1 is LGHNA and CDR2 is YNFKEQ in the germline V gene. This CDR3 spans 18 amino acids. J gave up 0 bases and V 1 base, and 7 bases lay outside the gene matches. This TCR derives from a human donor with acute or convalescent COVID-19. The donor label of this sample is uncertain. The gene calls are TRBV4-2 and TRBJ2-2, with 8 nucleotides matching TRBD2. The sequencing input was peripheral blood. CDR3 coding DNA: TGTGCCAGCAGCCAAGTTCCCTCGGGGGGGACGAACACCGGGGAGCTGTTTTTT. It codes for CASSQVPSGGTNTGELFF.